The rows below give T cell receptor beta chains drawn from one sample of a study of T cell responses to AZD1222 COVID-19 vaccine. The repertoire was sequenced with immunoSEQ multiplex PCR; TCRdb's copy has only in-frame clones and lacks some. Of under 95,000 clones listed, 90% are singletons. The sample here was peripheral blood, taken on day 0 of AZD1222 vaccination. The receptor set was obtained from an adult in good health. The conserved cysteine and the conserved F or W are not part of the CDR3 here. D genes are given only for firm matches. Clone size is stated in some rows and not others, as once, few, many or a class when expanded.

d_call	j_call	v_call	clone_size	cdr3_aa
-	TRBJ1-3	TRBV4-3	once	ASSQDGATGNTIY
-	TRBJ1-1	TRBV18	once	ASSRILQGNTEAF
-	TRBJ1-5	TRBV7-9	once	ASSLGGDQPQH
-	TRBJ1-1	TRBV12-5	-	ASGFSEVGEAF
-	TRBJ1-4	TRBV4-1	-	ASSQDQGQANEKLF
-	TRBJ1-1	TRBV6-2/TRBV6-3	-	ASSYSRRTRRDTEAF
-	TRBJ1-6	TRBV25-1	-	ASSHTGNSPLH
-	TRBJ2-2	TRBV7-3	-	ASSQFRPDGNTGELF
TRBD2	TRBJ2-3	TRBV4-3	few	ASSQDDAGGDADTQY
-	TRBJ2-1	TRBV5-1	-	ARSLGGEGQGPNSYNEQF
-	TRBJ2-7	TRBV12-3/TRBV12-4	once	ASSSLPRHEQY
-	TRBJ1-5	TRBV5-1	-	ASSPRGGNQPQH
TRBD1	TRBJ1-3	TRBV5-6	-	ASSFLGGFPGNTIY
-	TRBJ2-2	TRBV19	few	ASSKVGQPTGELF
-	TRBJ2-2	TRBV27	-	ASSSGDSTGELF
TRBD2	TRBJ2-1	TRBV11-2	-	ASSSPSGGWDNEQF